Each of the 28 T cell receptor beta chains below was sequenced from the same sample in a study of T-cell reconstitution after alpha-beta-depleted transplantation in children. Unique molecular identifiers were incorporated during preparation of the TCRbeta library. TCRdb used MiXCR to reprocess the PCR reads, holding one entry per CDR3 protein. The sample shows fewer than 1 million distinct CDR3 sequences, 16% of them seen only once. Sequenced here: PBMCs, mostly from graft donor cells, sampled 360 days after TCRalphabeta/CD19-depleted stem cell transplant. The receptors derive from a male patient aged 10 to 17 who had a stem cell transplant for acute lymphoblastic leukemia, so the T cells may come from the graft donor.

This clonotype was detected a few times. J is TRBJ2-1 and V is TRBV20-1; D perhaps matches TRBD2 (5 bases). This CDR3 comprises 14 residues. Germline CDR1 DFQATT, CDR2 SNEGSKA (reference sequence). Trimming shortened V by 3 bases and J by 5 bases, and 14 bases separated the two germline ends. The CDR3 DNA follows: TGCAGTGCTAGGCGTGGGAGCGGCGACAATGAGCAGTTCTTC. This translates into CSARRGSGDNEQFF.

The V gene is TRBV5-1, the J gene TRBJ1-2, with D tentatively TRBD1 (6 bases). The V end lost 0 bases, the J end lost 2 bases, and 11 bases lay between the germline ends. CDR1 is SGHRS, CDR2 YFSETQ, per germline. The CDR3 runs 15 residues. CDR3 sequence (DNA): TGCGCCAGCAGCTTGGCCGTCACAGGGAACTATGGCTACACCTTC. Its protein is CASSLAVTGNYGYTF.

The rearrangement links TRBV7-9 to TRBJ1-1, with D perhaps matching TRBD1 (5 bases). CDR3 length equals 12 residues. Trimming pared 5 bases from V and 10 bases from J, leaving 14 bases between. Looked up from germline, CDR1 is SEHNR and CDR2 is FQNEAQ (reference sequence). In DNA, the CDR3 is TGTGCCAGCAGCAGAGACAGTGGAGGAGCTTTCTTT. It codes for CASSRDSGGAFF. Full variable domain (outside the CDR3, taken from reference TRBV7-9 and TRBJ1-1): DTGVSQNPRHKITKRGQNVTFRCDPISEHNRLYWYRQTLGQGPEFLTYFQNEAQLEKSRLLSDRFSAERPKGSFSTLEIQRTEQGDSAMYLCASSRDSGGAFFGQGTRLTVV.

The J gene is TRBJ2-5, the V gene TRBV24-1; 10 bases line up with TRBD1. This CDR3 comprises 16 residues. Germline CDR1 reads KGHDR; CDR2 reads SFDVKD. Trimming at V came to 3 bases and at J to 4 bases, leaving 7 bases not matched to a gene. The DNA of the CDR3 is TGTGCCACCAGTGATAGGCGGACAGGGGGGCGAGAGACCCAGTACTTC. This codes for CATSDRRTGGRETQYF.

This clonotype was recorded a few times. This chain links TRBV6-5 with TRBJ2-7; possibly TRBD1 for D (5 bases). Germline V CDR1 and CDR2: MNHEY, SVGAGI. The CDR3 consists of 18 residues. The V end was cut by 0 bases, the J end by 7 bases, with 25 bases between. Written as DNA, the CDR3 is TGTGCCAGCAGTTACTCGAATGGACACGGAAAGCAGCATGGAGAGCAGTACTTC. Its protein is CASSYSNGHGKQHGEQYF.

This rearrangement joins TRBV7-9 to TRBJ2-4; 7 nucleotides agree with TRBD1. The length of the CDR3 is 13 residues. V shed 4 bases and J 9 bases; nucleotides not matched to a gene: 6. Germline CDR1 reads SEHNR; CDR2 reads FQNEAQ (reference sequence). For the CDR3, the DNA is TGTGCCAGCAGCTCACGGGACAGCAGCATTCAGTACTTC. The encoded protein is CASSSRDSSIQYF.

There are a few counts of this clonotype. The chain links TRBV27 to TRBJ1-1, with D possibly being TRBD1 (6 bases). Between the trimmed V and J ends, which lost 7 bases and 1 base, there was a span of 16 bases. The CDR3 length is 15 residues. CDR1 and CDR2 from the germline V gene are MNHEY and SMNVEV (reference sequence). This chain's CDR3 is CASIFRRGTNTEAFF. The CDR3 nucleotides read TGTGCCAGCATCTTCAGGAGGGGGACGAACACTGAAGCTTTCTTT.

The chain recombines TRBV20-1 with TRBJ2-7; D is unclear. Trimming removed 3 bases from V and 7 bases from J, with 10 bases in between. Germline-derived CDR1 and CDR2 are DFQATT and SNEGSKA (reference sequence). The CDR3 is 11 residues long. The CDR3 loop is CSASPHTEQYF. DNA for the CDR3: TGCAGTGCTAGCCCTCACACAGAGCAGTACTTC.

This chain joins TRBV20-1 and TRBJ2-5; D possibly corresponds to TRBD2 (6 bases). CDR3 size: 13 residues. V gave up 0 bases and J gave up 3 bases, with 8 bases separating them. Per germline, CDR1 DFQATT and CDR2 SNEGSKA (reference sequence). This CDR3 reads CSAREWTKETQYF. The CDR3 region has the DNA TGCAGTGCTAGAGAATGGACTAAAGAGACCCAGTACTTC.

The chain has TRBV20-1 and TRBJ2-1; 8 positions match TRBD2. The CDR3 runs to 16 residues. Germline CDR1 is DFQATT and CDR2 is SNEGSKA (reference sequence). V was pared by 2 bases and J by 3 bases, with 9 bases of the junction left unmatched. The CDR3: CSARPLEAGVYNEQFF. The CDR3 DNA reads as TGCAGTGCTAGACCCCTAGAAGCGGGAGTCTACAATGAGCAGTTCTTC.

This clonotype was seen only a few times. The chain is built from TRBV5-1 and TRBJ2-4; 13 bases match TRBD2. The germline CDR1 and CDR2 sequences are SGHRS and YFSETQ. This CDR3 has 16 residues. The V segment lost 2 bases and the J segment 10 bases; nucleotides outside the gene matches: 9. CDR3 DNA: TGCGCCAGCAGCTTCACTAGCGGGAGGGCCTTTGGTATTCAGTACTTC. Residues: CASSFTSGRAFGIQYF. Based on the CDR3 plus reference TRBV5-1 and TRBJ2-4, the full variable domain is KAGVTQTPRYLIKTRGQQVTLSCSPISGHRSVSWYQQTPGQGLQFLFEYFSETQRNKGNFPGRFSGRQFSNSRSEMNVSTLELGDSALYLCASSFTSGRAFGIQYFGAGTRLSVL.

In this sample, this clonotype turned up a few times. The chain employs TRBV20-1 and TRBJ1-2, with D perhaps TRBD1 (5 bases). Trimming shortened V by 0 bases and J by 4 bases, and 12 bases separated the two germline ends. This CDR3 has 14 amino acids. Germline CDR1 reads DFQATT; CDR2 reads SNEGSKA (reference sequence). CDR3 coding DNA: TGCAGTGCTAGAGATCGACGGGGCCTCTATGGCTACACCTTC. This encodes CSARDRRGLYGYTF.

This chain connects TRBV6-5 to TRBJ2-1; D not resolved. The CDR3 loop spans 16 amino acids. V lost 2 bases to trimming and J lost 0 bases, with 11 bases between them. Germline loops: CDR1 MNHEY, CDR2 SVGAGI. This CDR3 reads CASSYTTRSSYNEQFF. As DNA, the CDR3 is TGTGCCAGCAGTTACACCACAAGGAGCTCCTACAATGAGCAGTTCTTC.

On this clonotype itself: One end of the junction fails to match germline, which may point to a read error. The rearrangement uses TRBV4-1 and TRBJ2-6; 10 bases are shared with TRBD1. Germline-derived CDR1 and CDR2 are MGHRA and YSYEKL. The CDR3 spans 14 residues. The CDR3 DNA follows: TGCGCCAGCAGCCTTGGGACAGGGGCCAACGTCCAGACTTTC. This codes for CASSLGTGANVQTF.

This clonotype was seen repeatedly, ten times or more. The rearrangement joins TRBV12-3 or TRBV12-4 to TRBJ2-1; D is unclear. Deletions cut 5 bases from V and 5 bases from J, with 7 bases between. This CDR3 is built from 12 residues. Here the CDR3 DNA reads TGTGCCAGCAGTCCAATAAACAATGAGCAGTTCTTC. Translating it yields CASSPINNEQFF.

This clonotype was found a few times. The V and J genes are TRBV5-6 and TRBJ2-3, with D tentatively TRBD1 (5 bases). CDR1 is SGHDT, CDR2 YYEEEE, per germline. V lost 0 bases to trimming and J lost 2 bases, with 10 bases between them. This CDR3 has 15 amino acids. Here the CDR3 reads CASSLVAGYTDTQYF. The CDR3 DNA sequence: TGTGCCAGCAGCTTGGTCGCAGGGTACACAGATACGCAGTATTTT. Drawing the rest from reference TRBV5-6 and TRBJ2-3, the complete variable domain is DAGVTQSPTHLIKTRGQQVTLRCSPKSGHDTVSWYQQALGQGPQFIFQYYEEEERQRGNFPDRFSGHQFPNYSSELNVNALLLGDSALYLCASSLVAGYTDTQYFGPGTRLTVL.

The rearrangement uses TRBV5-5 and TRBJ1-5; D is unresolved. This CDR3 comprises 16 residues. Germline V gives CDR1 SGHKS, CDR2 YYEKEE (reference sequence). Between the trimmed V and J ends, which lost 0 bases and 0 bases, there was a span of 10 bases. The CDR3 region is CASSLELGFSNQPQHF. In nucleotides, the CDR3 is TGTGCCAGCAGCTTGGAACTCGGATTTAGCAATCAGCCCCAGCATTTT.

To note about this clonotype: A much larger clone differs by one base, so this may be a read error. The chain links TRBV12-3 or TRBV12-4 to TRBJ2-1; TRBD2 agrees at 15 bases. The CDR3 extends over 19 amino acids. The CDR3 nucleotides read TGTGCCTGCAGTTTAACGGGACTAGCGGGAGGAACGTCCTACAATGAGCAGTTCTTC. Amino acids: CACSLTGLAGGTSYNEQFF.

There are a few counts of this clonotype. The chain has TRBV27 and TRBJ2-3; D gene ambiguous. V lost 8 bases and J 5 bases, leaving 8 bases between the germline ends. Germline lookup yields CDR1 MNHEY and CDR2 SMNVEV (reference sequence). This CDR3 contains 11 residues. CDR3 region: CASLPKDTQYF. For the CDR3, the DNA is TGTGCCAGCCTCCCAAAAGATACGCAGTATTTT.

This clonotype turned up a few times. V is TRBV15 and J is TRBJ2-5, with 10 bases fitting TRBD2. Trimming at V came to 3 bases and at J to 4 bases, leaving 11 bases not matched to a gene. The CDR3 is made up of 17 amino acids. Germline V gene lookup returns CDR1 LNHNV and CDR2 YYDKDF (reference sequence). CDR3: CATSRRPGLARAETQYF. Written as DNA, the CDR3 is TGTGCCACCAGCAGGCGACCGGGACTAGCGAGGGCAGAGACCCAGTACTTC.

This clonotype was picked up a small number of times. V and J are TRBV20-1 and TRBJ2-5, with TRBD1 identical over 9 bases. Trimming removed 2 bases from V and 5 bases from J; junction bases left unmatched: 6. Germline lookup yields CDR1 DFQATT and CDR2 SNEGSKA (reference sequence). The CDR3 is 14 amino acids. CDR3 in amino acids: CSARQTGGLETQYF. The CDR3 nucleotides are TGCAGTGCTAGACAGACAGGGGGGTTGGAGACCCAGTACTTC.

This clonotype was observed a handful of times. The rearrangement uses TRBV20-1 and TRBJ2-7, with D hard to call. The CDR3 extends over 13 amino acids. The germline V gene has CDR1 DFQATT and CDR2 SNEGSKA (reference sequence). V was shortened by 2 bases and J by 3 bases, with 11 bases between the two germline ends. The CDR3, as DNA: TGCAGTGCTAGATGGCCAGGCGGCTACGAGCAGTACTTC. This codes for CSARWPGGYEQYF.

This clonotype was seen a handful of times. The chain couples TRBV5-1 to TRBJ2-7; 10 nucleotides match TRBD2. Unmatched junction bases numbered 29, after V lost 3 bases and J lost 5 bases. The germline V gene encodes CDR1 SGHRS and CDR2 YFSETQ. The CDR3 is made up of 22 amino acids. The CDR3 protein is CASSSRIHRLAGPSERVDEQYF. The CDR3 DNA sequence: TGCGCCAGCAGCTCCCGTATACACCGACTAGCGGGTCCCTCGGAGAGGGTTGACGAGCAGTACTTC.

The chain links TRBV10-3 to TRBJ2-1, with D perhaps assigned TRBD1 or TRBD2 (6 bases each). This CDR3 comprises 16 residues. The germline V gene has CDR1 ENHRY and CDR2 SYGVKD. V was cut by 4 bases and J by 4 bases, with 17 bases left in between. The CDR3 sequence: CAISAGGSGLYNEQFF. In DNA form, the CDR3 reads TGTGCCATCAGTGCCGGGGGCAGCGGGTTATACAATGAGCAGTTCTTC.

This clonotype was seen repeatedly, ten times or more. V gene TRBV29-1 combines with J gene TRBJ1-1; D unclear. CDR3 size: 12 residues. Trimming stripped 4 bases from V and 7 bases from J, with 13 bases between. The germline gives CDR1 SQVTM, CDR2 ANQGSEA. The CDR3 nucleotides read TGCAGCGTTGGAGGAAGTCGGGGTGAAGCTTTCTTT. It specifies CSVGGSRGEAFF.

The V gene is TRBV7-8, the J gene TRBJ2-3; D call uncertain. V was cut by 8 bases and J by 3 bases, with 12 bases left in between. From germline, CDR1 is SGHVS and CDR2 FQNEAQ. This CDR3 has 13 residues. The CDR3 is CASLLVGTDTQYF. The CDR3 DNA reads as TGTGCCAGCCTGCTAGTGGGGACAGATACGCAGTATTTT.

In its sample, this clonotype was seen a few times. This chain links TRBV12-3 or TRBV12-4 with TRBJ2-6, with a possible D match to TRBD2 (7 bases). V was shortened by 5 bases and J by 1 base, with 15 bases between the two germline ends. The CDR3 loop spans 17 amino acids. CDR3 sequence reads: CASSPVGGQSGANVLTF. In DNA, the CDR3 is TGTGCCAGCAGTCCCGTGGGGGGGCAGTCTGGGGCCAACGTCCTGACTTTC.

V and J are TRBV11-2 and TRBJ2-6; D not resolved. V lost 0 bases, J lost 0 bases, and 12 bases lay in between. The CDR3 sequence is 18 residues long. Germline V gene data show CDR1 as SGHAT and CDR2 as FQNNGV. The CDR3, as DNA: TGTGCCAGCAGCTTAGATCGCCGCCGTTCCTCTGGGGCCAACGTCCTGACTTTC. Amino acids: CASSLDRRRSSGANVLTF. The full variable domain, in which reference TRBV11-2 and TRBJ2-6 provide the parts outside the CDR3, is EAGVAQSPRYKIIEKRQSVAFWCNPISGHATLYWYQQILGQGPKLLIQFQNNGVVDDSQLPKDRFSAERLKGVDSTLKIQPAKLEDSAVYLCASSLDRRRSSGANVLTFGAGSRLTVL.